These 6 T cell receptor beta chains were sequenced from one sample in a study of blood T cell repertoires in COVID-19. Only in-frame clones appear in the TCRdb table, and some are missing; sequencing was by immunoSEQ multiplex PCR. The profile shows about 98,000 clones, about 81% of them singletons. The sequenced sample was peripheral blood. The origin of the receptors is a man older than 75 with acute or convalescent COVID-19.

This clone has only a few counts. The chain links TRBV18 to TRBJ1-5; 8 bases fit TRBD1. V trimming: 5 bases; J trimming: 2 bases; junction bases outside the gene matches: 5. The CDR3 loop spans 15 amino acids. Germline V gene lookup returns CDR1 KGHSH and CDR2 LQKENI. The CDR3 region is CASSAGTGGNQPQHF. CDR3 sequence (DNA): TGTGCCAGCTCAGCTGGGACAGGCGGCAATCAGCCCCAGCATTTT.

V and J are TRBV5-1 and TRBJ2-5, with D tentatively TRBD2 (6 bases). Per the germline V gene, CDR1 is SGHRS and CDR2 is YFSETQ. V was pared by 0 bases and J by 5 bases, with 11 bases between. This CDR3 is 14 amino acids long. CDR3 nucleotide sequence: TGCGCCAGCAGCTTGGGACTAGGACGGGAGACCCAGTACTTC. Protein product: CASSLGLGRETQYF.

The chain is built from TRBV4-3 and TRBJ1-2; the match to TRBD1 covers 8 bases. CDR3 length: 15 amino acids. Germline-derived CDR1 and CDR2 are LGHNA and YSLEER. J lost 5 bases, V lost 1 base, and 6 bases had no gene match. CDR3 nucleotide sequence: TGCGCCAGCAGCCAAGGGGCAGGGGGCATGTATGGCTACACCTTC. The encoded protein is CASSQGAGGMYGYTF.

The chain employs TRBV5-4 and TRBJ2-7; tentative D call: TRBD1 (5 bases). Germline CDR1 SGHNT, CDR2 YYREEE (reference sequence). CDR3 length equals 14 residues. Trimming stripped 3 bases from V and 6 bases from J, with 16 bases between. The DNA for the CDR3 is TGTGCCAGCAGCTCCGTCGGACAATTTCGCGAGCAGTACTTC. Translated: CASSSVGQFREQYF. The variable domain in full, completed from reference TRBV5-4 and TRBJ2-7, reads ETGVTQSPTHLIKTRGQQVTLRCSSQSGHNTVSWYQQALGQGPQFIFQYYREEENGRGNFPPRFSGLQFPNYSSELNVNALELDDSALYLCASSSVGQFREQYFGPGTRLTVT.

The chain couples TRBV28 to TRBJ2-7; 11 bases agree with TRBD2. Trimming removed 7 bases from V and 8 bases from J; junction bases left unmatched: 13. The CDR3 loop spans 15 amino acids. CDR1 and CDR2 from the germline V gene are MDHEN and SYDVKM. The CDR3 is CASMERGLAVSQQYF. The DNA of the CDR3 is TGTGCCAGCATGGAGCGGGGACTAGCGGTATCGCAGCAGTACTTC.

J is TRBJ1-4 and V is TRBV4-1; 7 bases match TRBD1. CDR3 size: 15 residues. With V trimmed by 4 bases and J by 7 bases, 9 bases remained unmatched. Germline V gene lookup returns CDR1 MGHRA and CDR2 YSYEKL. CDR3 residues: CASSRPSGTVEKLFF. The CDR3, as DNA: TGCGCCAGCAGCCGACCTTCGGGGACAGTTGAAAAACTGTTTTTT.